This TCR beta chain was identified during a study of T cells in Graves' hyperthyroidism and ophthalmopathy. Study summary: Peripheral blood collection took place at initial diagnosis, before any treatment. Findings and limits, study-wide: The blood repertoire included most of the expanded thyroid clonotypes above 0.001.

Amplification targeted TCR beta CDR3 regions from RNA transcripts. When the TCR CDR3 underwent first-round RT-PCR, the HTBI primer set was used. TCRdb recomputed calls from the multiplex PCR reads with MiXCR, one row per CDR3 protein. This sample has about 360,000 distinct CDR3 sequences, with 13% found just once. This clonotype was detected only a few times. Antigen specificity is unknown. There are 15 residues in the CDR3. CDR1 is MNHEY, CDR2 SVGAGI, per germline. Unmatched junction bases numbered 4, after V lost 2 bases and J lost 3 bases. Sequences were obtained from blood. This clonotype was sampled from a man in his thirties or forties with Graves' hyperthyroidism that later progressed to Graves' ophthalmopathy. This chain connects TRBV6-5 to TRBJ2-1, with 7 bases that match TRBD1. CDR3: CASSYEGANYNEQFF. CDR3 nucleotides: TGTGCCAGCAGTTACGAGGGGGCTAACTACAATGAGCAGTTCTTC.